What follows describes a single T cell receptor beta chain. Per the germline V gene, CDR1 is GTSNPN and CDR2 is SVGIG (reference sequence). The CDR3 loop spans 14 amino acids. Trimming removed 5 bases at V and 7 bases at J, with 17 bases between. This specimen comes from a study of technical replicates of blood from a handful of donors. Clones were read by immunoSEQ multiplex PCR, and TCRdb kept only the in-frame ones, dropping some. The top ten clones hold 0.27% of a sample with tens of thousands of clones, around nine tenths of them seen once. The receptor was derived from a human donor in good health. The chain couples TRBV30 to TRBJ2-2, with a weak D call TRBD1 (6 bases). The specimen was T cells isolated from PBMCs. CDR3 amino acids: CAWEGHLPGGELFF. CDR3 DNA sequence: TGTGCCTGGGAGGGACACCTACCCGGCGGGGAGCTGTTTTTT.